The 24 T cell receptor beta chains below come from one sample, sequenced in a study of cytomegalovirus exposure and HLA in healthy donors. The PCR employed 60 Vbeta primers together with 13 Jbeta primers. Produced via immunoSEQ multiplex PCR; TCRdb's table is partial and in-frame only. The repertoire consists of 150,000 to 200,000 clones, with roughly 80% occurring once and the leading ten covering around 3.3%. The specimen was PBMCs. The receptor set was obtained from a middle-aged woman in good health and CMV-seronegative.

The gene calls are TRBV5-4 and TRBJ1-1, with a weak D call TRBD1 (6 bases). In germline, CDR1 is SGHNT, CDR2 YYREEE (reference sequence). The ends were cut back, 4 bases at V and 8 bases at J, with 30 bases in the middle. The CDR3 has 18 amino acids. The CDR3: CASSVVLSGGGRTSEAFF. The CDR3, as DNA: TGTGCCAGCAGCGTAGTCCTGTCCGGGGGGGGCAGGACCTCAGAAGCTTTCTTT.

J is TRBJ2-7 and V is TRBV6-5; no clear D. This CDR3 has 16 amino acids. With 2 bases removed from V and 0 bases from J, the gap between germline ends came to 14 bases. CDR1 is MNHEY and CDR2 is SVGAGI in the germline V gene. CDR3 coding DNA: TGTGCCAGCAGTTACCAGCTCGGTTGGAGCTCCTACGAGCAGTACTTC. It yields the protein CASSYQLGWSSYEQYF.

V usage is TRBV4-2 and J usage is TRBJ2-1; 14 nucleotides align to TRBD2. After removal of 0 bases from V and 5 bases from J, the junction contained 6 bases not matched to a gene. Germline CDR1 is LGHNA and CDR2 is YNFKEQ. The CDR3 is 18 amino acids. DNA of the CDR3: TGTGCCAGCAGCCAAGATCGTGGGGGACTAGCGGGGGACAATGAGCAGTTCTTC. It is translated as CASSQDRGGLAGDNEQFF.

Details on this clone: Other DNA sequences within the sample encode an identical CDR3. CDR3 in amino acids: CASSSPGQGTYEQYF. For the CDR3, the DNA is TGTGCCAGCAGCAGCCCGGGACAGGGGACCTACGAGCAGTACTTC. This chain joins TRBV28 and TRBJ2-7; 10 nucleotides line up with TRBD1. CDR3 length equals 15 residues. Germline CDR1 and CDR2: MDHEN and SYDVKM. J lost 2 bases, V lost 6 bases, and 7 bases had no gene match.

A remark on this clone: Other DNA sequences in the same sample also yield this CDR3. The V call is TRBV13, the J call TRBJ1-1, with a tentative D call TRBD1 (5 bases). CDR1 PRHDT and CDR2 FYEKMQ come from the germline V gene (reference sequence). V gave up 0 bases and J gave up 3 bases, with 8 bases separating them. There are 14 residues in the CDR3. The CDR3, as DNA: TGTGCCAGCAGCTTAGGGCAGGGCTACACTGAAGCTTTCTTT. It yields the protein CASSLGQGYTEAFF.

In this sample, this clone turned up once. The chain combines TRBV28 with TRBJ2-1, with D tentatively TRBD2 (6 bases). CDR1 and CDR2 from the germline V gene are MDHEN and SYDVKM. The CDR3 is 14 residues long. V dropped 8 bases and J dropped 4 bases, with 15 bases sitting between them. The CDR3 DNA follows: TGTGCCAGCGCCCCGGGGGAACCATACAATGAGCAGTTCTTC. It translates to CASAPGEPYNEQFF.

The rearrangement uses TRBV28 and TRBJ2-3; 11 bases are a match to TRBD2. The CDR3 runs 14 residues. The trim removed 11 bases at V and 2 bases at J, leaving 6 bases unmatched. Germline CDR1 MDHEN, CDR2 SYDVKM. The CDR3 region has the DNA TGTGCCCTATCTAGCGGGGGGATCACAGATACGCAGTATTTT. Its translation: CALSSGGITDTQYF.

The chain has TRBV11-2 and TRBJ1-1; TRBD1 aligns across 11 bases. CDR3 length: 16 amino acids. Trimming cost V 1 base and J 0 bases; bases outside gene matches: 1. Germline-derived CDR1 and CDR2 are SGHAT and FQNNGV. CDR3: CASSLGDRGVNTEAFF. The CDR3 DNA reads TGTGCCAGCAGCTTAGGGGACAGGGGGGTGAACACTGAAGCTTTCTTT.

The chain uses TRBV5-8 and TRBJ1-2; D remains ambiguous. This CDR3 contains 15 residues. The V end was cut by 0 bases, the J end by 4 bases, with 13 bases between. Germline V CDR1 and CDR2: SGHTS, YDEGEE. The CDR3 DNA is TGTGCCAGCAGCTTGGCCTTAACAGCAAGCTATGGCTACACCTTC. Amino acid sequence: CASSLALTASYGYTF.

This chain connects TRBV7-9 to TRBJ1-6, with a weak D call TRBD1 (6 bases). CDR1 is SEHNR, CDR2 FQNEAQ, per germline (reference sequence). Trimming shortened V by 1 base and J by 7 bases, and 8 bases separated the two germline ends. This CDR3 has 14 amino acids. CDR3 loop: CASSLGGQNSPLHF. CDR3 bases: TGTGCCAGCAGCTTAGGGGGACAAAATTCACCCCTCCACTTT.

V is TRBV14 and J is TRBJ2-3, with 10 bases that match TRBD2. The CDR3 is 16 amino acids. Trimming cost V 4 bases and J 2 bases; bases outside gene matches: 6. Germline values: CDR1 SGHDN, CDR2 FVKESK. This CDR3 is CASSLWTSGLTDTQYF. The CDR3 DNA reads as TGTGCCAGCAGCCTCTGGACTAGCGGACTCACAGATACGCAGTATTTT.

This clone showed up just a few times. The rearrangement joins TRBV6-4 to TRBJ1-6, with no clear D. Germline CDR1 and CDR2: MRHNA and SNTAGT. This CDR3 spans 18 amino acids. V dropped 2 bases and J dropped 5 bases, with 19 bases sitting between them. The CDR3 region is CASSDRRWAEPNNSPLHF. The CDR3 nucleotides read TGTGCCAGCAGTGACCGGAGGTGGGCGGAACCTAATAATTCACCCCTCCACTTT.

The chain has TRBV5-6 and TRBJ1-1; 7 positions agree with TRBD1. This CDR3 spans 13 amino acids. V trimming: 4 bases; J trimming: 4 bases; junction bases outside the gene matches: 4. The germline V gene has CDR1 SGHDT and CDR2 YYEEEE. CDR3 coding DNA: TGTGCCAGCAGCGTCTGGACAGGCACTGAAGCTTTCTTT. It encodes CASSVWTGTEAFF.

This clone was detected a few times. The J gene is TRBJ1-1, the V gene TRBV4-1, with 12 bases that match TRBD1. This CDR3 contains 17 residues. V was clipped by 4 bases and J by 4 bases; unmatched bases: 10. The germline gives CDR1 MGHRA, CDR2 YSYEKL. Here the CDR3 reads CASSPTGTGGEGTEAFF. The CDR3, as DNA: TGCGCCAGCAGCCCGACCGGGACAGGGGGCGAGGGCACTGAAGCTTTCTTT.

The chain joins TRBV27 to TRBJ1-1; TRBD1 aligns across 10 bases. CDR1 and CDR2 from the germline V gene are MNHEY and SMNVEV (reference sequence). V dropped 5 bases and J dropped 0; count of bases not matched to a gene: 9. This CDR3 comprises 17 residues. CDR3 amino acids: CASSRTGGSYMNTEAFF. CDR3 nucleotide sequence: TGTGCCAGCAGTCGGACAGGGGGTTCCTACATGAACACTGAAGCTTTCTTT.

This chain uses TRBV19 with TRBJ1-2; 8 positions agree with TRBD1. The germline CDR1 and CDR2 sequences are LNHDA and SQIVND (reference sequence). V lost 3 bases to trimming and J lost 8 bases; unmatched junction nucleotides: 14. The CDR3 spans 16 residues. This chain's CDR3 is CASSIGVVDRARGYTF. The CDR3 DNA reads TGTGCCAGTAGTATCGGCGTTGTGGACAGGGCGCGGGGCTACACCTTC.

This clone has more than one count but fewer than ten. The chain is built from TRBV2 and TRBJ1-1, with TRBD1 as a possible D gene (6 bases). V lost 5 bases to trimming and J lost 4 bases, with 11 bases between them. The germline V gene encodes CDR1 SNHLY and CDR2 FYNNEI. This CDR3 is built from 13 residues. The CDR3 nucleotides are TGTGCCAGCAGTTATGGACAGCGCACTGAAGCTTTCTTT. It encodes CASSYGQRTEAFF.

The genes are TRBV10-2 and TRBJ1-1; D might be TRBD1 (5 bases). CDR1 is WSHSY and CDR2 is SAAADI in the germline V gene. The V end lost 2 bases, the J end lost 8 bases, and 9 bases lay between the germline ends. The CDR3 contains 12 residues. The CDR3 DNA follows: TGCGCCAGCAGTGAGCAGGGTACAGAAGCTTTCTTT. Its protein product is CASSEQGTEAFF.

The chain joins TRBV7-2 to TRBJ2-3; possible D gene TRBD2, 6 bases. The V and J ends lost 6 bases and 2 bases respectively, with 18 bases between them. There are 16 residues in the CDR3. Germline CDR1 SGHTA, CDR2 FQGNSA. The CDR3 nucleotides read TGTGCCAGCAGACGCAGACTAGGGCGCGACACAGATACGCAGTATTTT. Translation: CASRRRLGRDTDTQYF.

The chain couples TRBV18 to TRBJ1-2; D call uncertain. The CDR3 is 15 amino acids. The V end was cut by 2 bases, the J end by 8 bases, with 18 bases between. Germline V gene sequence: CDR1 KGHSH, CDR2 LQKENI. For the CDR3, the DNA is TGTGCCAGCTCACCATCGAAGGGCGGGGATGGAGGCTACACCTTC. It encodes CASSPSKGGDGGYTF.

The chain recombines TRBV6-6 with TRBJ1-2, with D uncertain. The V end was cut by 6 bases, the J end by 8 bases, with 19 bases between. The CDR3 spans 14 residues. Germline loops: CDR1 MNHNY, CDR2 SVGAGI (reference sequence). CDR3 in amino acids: CASSSKAGGIGYTF. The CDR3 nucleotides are TGTGCCAGCAGCTCAAAGGCGGGAGGGATCGGCTACACCTTC.

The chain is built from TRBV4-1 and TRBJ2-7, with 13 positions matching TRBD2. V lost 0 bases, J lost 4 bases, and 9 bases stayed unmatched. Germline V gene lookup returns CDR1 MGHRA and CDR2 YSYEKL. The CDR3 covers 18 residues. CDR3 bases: TGCGCCAGCAGCCAAGAATTTAGGGAGGGACTAGCGGGGTACGAGCAGTACTTC. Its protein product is CASSQEFREGLAGYEQYF.

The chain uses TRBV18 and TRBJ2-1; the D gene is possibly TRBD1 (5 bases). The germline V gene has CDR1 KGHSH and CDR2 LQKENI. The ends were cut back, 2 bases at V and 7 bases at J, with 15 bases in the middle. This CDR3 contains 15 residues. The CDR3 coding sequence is TGTGCCAGCTCACCATTAATGGGGCGCAGAAATGAGCAGTTCTTC. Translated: CASSPLMGRRNEQFF.

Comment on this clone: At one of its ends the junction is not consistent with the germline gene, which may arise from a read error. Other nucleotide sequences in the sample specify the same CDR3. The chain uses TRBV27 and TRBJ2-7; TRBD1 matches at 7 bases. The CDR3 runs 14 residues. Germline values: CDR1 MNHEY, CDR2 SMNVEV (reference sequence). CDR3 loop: CASRTRTGPYEQYF. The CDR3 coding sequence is TGCGCCAGCAGGACTCGGACAGGACCCTACGAGCAGTACTTC.